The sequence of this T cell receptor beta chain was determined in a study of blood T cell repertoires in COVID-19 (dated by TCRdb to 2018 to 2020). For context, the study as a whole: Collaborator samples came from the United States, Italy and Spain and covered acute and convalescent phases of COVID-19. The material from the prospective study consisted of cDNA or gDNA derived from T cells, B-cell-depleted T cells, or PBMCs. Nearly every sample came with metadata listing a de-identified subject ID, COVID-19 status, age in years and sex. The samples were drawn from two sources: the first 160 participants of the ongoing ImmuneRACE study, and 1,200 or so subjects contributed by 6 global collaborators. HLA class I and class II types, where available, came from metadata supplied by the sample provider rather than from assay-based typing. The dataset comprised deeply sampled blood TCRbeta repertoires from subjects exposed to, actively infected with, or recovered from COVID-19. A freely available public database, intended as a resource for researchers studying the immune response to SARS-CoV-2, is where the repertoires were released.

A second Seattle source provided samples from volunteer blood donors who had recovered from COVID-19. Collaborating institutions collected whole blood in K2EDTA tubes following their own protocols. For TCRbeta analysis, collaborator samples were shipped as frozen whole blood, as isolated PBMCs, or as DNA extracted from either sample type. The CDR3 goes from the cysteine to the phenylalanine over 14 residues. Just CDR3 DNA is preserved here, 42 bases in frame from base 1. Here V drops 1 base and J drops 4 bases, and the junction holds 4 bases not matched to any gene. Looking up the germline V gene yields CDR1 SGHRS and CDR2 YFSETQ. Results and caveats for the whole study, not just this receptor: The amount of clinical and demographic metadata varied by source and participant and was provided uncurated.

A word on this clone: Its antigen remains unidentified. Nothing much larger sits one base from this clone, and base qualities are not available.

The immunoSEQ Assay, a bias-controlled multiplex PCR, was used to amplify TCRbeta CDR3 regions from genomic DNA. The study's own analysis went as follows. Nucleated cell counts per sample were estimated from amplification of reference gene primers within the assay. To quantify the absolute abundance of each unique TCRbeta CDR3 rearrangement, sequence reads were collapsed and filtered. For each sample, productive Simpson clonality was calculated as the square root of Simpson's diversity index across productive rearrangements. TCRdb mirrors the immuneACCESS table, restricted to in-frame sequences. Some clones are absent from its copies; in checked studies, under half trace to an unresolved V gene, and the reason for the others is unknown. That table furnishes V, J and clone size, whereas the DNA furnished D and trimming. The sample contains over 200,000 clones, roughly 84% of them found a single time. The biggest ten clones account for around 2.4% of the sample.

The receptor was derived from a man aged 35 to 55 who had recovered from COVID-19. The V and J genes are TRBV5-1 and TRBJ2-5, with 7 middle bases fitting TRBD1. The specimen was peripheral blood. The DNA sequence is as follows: TGCGCCAGCAGCTTGACAGGGGTTAGAGAGACCCAGTACTTC. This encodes CASSLTGVRETQYF.